The source of this T cell receptor (beta chain) is a study of Ad26.COV2.S vaccination and SARS-CoV-2 variants. Study information: As a participant in COV1001, the donor was in the Ad26.COV2.S trial arm. Study-wide points: In vaccinated individuals, spike-specific CD8+ and CD4+ T cell responses reportedly displayed substantial breadth.

The treatment here: roughly 20 received Ad26.COV2.S at low or high dose, single or two shots; roughly five received placebo; per-sample allocation not given. The investigators took samples on day 63 after the first vaccine or placebo injection. Built on an Ad26 vector, the vaccine expressed Wuhan-strain SARS-CoV-2 spike. The CDR3 is 15 amino acids. Between the trimmed V and J ends, which lost 7 bases and 5 bases, there was a span of 17 bases. The germline CDR1 and CDR2 sequences are SNHLY and FYNNEI. The repertoire was sequenced with immunoSEQ multiplex PCR; TCRdb's copy has only in-frame clones and lacks some. The table records hundreds of thousands of clones, around 89% of them present only once. As to this clone: Its antigen is not known.

The chain recombines TRBV2 with TRBJ1-4; D may be TRBD1 (6 bases). The sequencing here drew on peripheral blood, taken in a trial of Ad26.COV2.S vaccine versus placebo. The receptor's source is a person between 18 and 59 years old who received the Ad26.COV2.S COVID-19 vaccine or a placebo. CDR3 residues: CASIPAGAGNEKLFF. In DNA, the CDR3 is TGTGCCAGCATTCCAGCGGGGGCAGGGAATGAAAAACTGTTTTTT.